The T cell receptor (beta chain) described here comes from a study of human T cells and chemical hapten exposure. Study-level findings and limits: Significantly more large CDR3 similarity clusters were formed by expanded TCRs than by controls.

MiXCR, run by TCRdb on the RACE reads, gives a single entry per CDR3 protein. Among approximately 320,000 distinct CDR3 sequences, about 5.4% were seen once, and the ten largest hold over 6.5%. This clonotype has ten or more counts. Antigen specificity is unknown. Sample time point: pre-sensitization, week 0. This sample's treatment: therapeutic diphenylcyclopropenone sensitization with weekly scalp DPC. This TCR was sampled from a woman under 30 with alopecia areata. Some clones in this sample may be carry-over from other donors' samples. Sequencing was performed on whole blood, taken in connection with sensitization to the hapten diphenylcyclopropenone (DPC).

In DNA form, the CDR3 reads TGTGCCAGCAGCCCCCTGGCGGGAGACGCGACGACGCAGTATTTT. Translating it yields CASSPLAGDATTQYF. The chain links TRBV3-1 to TRBJ2-3; the match to TRBD2 covers 7 bases. The length of the CDR3 is 15 residues. V lost 4 bases and J lost 9; bases outside the gene matches: 13. Germline V CDR1 and CDR2: LGHDT, YNNKEL (reference sequence).